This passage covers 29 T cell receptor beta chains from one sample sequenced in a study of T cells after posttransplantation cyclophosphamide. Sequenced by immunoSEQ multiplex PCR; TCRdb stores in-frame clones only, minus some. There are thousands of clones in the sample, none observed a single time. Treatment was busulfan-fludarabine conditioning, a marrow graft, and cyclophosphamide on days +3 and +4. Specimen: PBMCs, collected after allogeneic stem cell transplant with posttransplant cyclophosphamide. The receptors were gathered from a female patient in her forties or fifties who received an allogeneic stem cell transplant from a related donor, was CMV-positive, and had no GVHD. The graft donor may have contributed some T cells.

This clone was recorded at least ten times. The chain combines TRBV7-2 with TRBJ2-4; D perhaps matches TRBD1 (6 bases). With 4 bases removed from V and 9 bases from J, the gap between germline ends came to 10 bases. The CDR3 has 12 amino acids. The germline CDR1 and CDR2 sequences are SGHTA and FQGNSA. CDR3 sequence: CASSSVRGIQYF. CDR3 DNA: TGTGCCAGCAGCTCAGTCAGGGGCATTCAGTACTTC.

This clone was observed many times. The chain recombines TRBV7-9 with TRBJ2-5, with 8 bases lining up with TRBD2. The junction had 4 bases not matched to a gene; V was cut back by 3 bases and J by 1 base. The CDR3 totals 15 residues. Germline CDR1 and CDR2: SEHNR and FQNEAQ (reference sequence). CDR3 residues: CASSFNSGTQETQYF. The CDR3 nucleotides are TGTGCCAGCAGCTTTAATAGCGGGACCCAAGAGACCCAGTACTTC.

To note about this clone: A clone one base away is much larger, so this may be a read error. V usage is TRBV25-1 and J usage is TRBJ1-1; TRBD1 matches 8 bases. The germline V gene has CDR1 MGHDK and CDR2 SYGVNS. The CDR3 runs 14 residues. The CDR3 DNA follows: TGTGCCAGCAGTGCAGGGGGCCTCGACACTCAAGCTTTCTTT. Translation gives CASSAGGLDTQAFF.

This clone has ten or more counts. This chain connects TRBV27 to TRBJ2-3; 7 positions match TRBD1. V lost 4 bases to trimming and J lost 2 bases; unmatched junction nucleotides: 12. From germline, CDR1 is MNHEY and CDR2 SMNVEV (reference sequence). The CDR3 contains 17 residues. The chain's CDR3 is CASSSPLGQRYTDTQYF. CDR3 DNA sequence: TGTGCCAGCAGTTCTCCTCTGGGACAGAGGTACACAGATACGCAGTATTTT.

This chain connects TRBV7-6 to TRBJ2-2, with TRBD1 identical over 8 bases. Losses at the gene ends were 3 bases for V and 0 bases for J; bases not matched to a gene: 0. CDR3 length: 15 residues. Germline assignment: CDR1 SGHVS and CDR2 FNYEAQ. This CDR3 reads CASSLDRANTGELFF. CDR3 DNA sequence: TGTGCCAGCAGCTTGGACAGGGCGAACACCGGGGAGCTGTTTTTT.

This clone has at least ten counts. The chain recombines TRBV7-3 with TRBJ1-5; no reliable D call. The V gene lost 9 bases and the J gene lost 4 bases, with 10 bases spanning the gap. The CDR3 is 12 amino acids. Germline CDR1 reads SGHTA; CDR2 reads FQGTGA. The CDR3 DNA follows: TGTGCCAGATGTGGCCCGAATCAGCCCCAGCATTTT. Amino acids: CARCGPNQPQHF.

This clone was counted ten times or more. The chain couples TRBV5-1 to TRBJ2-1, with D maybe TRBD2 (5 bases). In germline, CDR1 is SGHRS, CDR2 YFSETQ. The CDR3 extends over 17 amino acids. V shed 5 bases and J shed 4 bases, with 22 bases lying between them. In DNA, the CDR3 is TGCGCCAGCAGTGGTAGAGGAGCGGAGAATCCTTACAATGAGCAGTTCTTC. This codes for CASSGRGAENPYNEQFF.

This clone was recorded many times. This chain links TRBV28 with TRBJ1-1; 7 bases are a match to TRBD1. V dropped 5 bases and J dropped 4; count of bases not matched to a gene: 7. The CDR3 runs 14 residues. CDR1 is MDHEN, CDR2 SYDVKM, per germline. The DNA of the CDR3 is TGTGCCAGCAGTGCGGGACAGAGGGGCACTGAAGCTTTCTTT. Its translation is CASSAGQRGTEAFF.

As DNA, the CDR3 is TGTGCCAGCAGTGCCGGGACTAGCGGGAGGGAGCAGTACTTC. It codes for CASSAGTSGREQYF. The rearrangement joins TRBV2 to TRBJ2-5; 16 bases match TRBD2. Looked up from germline, CDR1 is SNHLY and CDR2 is FYNNEI. The CDR3 spans 14 residues. V lost 4 bases, J lost 11 bases, and 4 bases stayed unmatched. Variable domain in full (rest from reference TRBV2 and TRBJ2-5): EPEVTQTPSHQVTQMGQEVILRCVPISNHLYFYWYRQILGQKVEFLVSFYNNEISEKSEIFDDQFSVERPDGSNFTLKIRSTKLEDSAMYFCASSAGTSGREQYFGPGTRLLVL.

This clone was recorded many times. CDR3 in DNA: TGTGCCAGCAGCTTGACAGGGGATGCAACTAATGAAAAACTGTTTTTT. Translating gives CASSLTGDATNEKLFF. The J gene is TRBJ1-4, the V gene TRBV5-4; TRBD1 matches 7 bases. Trimming removed 1 base from V and 0 bases from J; junction bases left unmatched: 3. Germline values: CDR1 SGHNT, CDR2 YYREEE (reference sequence). This CDR3 contains 16 residues.

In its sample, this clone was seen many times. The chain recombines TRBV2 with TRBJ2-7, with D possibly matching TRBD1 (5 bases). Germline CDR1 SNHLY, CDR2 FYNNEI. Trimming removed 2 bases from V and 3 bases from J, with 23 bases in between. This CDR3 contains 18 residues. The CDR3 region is CASSEFGAVGRINYEQYF. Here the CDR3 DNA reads TGTGCCAGCAGTGAATTTGGGGCGGTAGGCAGAATCAACTACGAGCAGTACTTC.

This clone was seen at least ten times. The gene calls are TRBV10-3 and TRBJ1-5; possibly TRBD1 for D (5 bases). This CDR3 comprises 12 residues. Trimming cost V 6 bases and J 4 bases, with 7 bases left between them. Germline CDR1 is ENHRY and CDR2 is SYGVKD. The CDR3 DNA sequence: TGTGCCATCAGGACAGATAATCAGCCCCAGCATTTT. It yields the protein CAIRTDNQPQHF.

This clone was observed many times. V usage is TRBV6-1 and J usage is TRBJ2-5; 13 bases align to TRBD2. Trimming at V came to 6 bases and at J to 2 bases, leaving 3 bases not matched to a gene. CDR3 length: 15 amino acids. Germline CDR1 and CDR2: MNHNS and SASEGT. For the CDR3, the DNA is TGTGCCAGCAGCGGACTAGCGGGAGCTCAAGAGACCCAGTACTTC. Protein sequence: CASSGLAGAQETQYF.

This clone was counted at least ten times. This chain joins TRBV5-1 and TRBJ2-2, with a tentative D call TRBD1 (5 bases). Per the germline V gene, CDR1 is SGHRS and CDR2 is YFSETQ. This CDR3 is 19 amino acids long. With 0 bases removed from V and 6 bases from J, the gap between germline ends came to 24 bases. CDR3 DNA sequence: TGCGCCAGCAGCTTGGCGCAGGGTTCCGCAGGGTTCCGGTCCGGGGAGCTGTTTTTT. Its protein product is CASSLAQGSAGFRSGELFF.

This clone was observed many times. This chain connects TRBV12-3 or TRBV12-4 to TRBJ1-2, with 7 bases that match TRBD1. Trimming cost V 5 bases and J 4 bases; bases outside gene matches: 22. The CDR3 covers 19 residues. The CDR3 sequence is CASSLGITGDRLYGYGYTF. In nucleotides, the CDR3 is TGTGCCAGCAGTCTCGGGATAACAGGGGATCGCTTATACGGCTATGGCTACACCTTC.

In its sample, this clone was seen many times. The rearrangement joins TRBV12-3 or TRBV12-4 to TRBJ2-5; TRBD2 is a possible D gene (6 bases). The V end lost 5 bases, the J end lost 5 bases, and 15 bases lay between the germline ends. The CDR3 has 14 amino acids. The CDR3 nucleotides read TGTGCCAGCAGTGGGACTTGGATTCGGGAGACCCAGTACTTC. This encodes CASSGTWIRETQYF.

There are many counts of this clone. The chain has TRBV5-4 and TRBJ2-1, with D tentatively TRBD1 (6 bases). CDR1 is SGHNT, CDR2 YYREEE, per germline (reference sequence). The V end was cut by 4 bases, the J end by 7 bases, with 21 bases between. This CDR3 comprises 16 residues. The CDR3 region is CASSRKGEMKGNEQFF. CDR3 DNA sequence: TGTGCCAGCAGCCGAAAGGGGGAGATGAAGGGTAATGAGCAGTTCTTC.

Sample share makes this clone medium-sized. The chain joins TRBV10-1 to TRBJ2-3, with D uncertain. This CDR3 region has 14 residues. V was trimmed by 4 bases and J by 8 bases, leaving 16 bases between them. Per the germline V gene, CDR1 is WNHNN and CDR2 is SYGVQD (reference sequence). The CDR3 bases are TGCGCCAGCAGTGGACCTTACGGGTCAGCTACGCAGTATTTT. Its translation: CASSGPYGSATQYF.

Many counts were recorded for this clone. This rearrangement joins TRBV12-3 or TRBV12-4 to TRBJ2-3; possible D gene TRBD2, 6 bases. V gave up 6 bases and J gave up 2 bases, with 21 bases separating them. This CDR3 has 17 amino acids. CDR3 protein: CASSPTHTSHHTDTQYF. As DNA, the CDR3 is TGTGCCAGCAGCCCGACCCATACTAGCCACCACACAGATACGCAGTATTTT.

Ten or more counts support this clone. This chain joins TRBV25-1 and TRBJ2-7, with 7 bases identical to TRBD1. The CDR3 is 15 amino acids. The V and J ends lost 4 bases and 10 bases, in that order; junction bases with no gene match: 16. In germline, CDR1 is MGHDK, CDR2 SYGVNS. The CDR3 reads CASSALKQGRTEQYF. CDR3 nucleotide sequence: TGTGCCAGCAGTGCCCTTAAACAGGGGCGAACGGAACAGTACTTC.

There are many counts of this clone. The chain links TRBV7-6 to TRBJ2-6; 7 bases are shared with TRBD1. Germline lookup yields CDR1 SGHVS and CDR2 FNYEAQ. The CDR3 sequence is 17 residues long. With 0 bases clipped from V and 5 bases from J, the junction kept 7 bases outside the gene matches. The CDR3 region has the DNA TGTGCCAGCAGCTTAGCGCGGACAGGTGCATGGGCCAACGTCCTGACTTTC. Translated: CASSLARTGAWANVLTF. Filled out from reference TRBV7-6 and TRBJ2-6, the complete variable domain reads GAGVSQSPRYKVTKRGQDVALRCDPISGHVSLYWYRQALGQGPEFLTYFNYEAQQDKSGLPNDRFSAERPEGSISTLTIQRTEQRDSAMYRCASSLARTGAWANVLTFGAGSRLTVL.

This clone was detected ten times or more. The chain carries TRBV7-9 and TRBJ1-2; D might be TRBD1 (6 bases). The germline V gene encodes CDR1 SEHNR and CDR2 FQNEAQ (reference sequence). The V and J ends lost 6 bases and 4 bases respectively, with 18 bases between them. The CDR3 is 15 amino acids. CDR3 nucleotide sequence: TGTGCCAGCAGTATACGGGGGGGGCACGGCTATGGCTACACCTTC. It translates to CASSIRGGHGYGYTF.

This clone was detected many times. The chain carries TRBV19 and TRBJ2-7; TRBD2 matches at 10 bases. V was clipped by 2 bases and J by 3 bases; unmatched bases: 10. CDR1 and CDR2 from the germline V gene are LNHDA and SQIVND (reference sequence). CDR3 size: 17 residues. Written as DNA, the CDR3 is TGTGCCAGTAGTATAATACGGGCTAGCGGGAGCAGCTACGAGCAGTACTTC. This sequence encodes CASSIIRASGSSYEQYF.

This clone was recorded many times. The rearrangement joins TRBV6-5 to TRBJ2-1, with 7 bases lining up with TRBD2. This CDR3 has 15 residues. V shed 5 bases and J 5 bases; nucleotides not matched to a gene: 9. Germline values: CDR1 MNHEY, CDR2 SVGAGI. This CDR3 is CASSPSGTTNNEQFF. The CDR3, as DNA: TGTGCCAGCAGTCCCTCGGGGACTACCAACAATGAGCAGTTCTTC.

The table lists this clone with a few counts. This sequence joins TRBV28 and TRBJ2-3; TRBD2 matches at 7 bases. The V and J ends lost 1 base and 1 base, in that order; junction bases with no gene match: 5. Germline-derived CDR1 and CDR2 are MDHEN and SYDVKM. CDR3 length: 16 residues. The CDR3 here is CASSLSGLAGTDTQYF. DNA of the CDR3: TGTGCCAGCAGTTTATCGGGGCTAGCGGGCACAGATACGCAGTATTTT. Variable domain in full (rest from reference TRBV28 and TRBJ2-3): DVKVTQSSRYLVKRTGEKVFLECVQDMDHENMFWYRQDPGLGLRLIYFSYDVKMKEKGDIPEGYSVSREKKERFSLILESASTNQTSMYLCASSLSGLAGTDTQYFGPGTRLTVL.

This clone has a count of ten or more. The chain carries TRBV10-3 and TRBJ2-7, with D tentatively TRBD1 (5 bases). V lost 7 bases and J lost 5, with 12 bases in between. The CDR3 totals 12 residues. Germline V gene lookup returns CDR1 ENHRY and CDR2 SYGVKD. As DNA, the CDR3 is TGTGCCATCATGCAGGGATGGGACGAGCAGTACTTC. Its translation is CAIMQGWDEQYF.

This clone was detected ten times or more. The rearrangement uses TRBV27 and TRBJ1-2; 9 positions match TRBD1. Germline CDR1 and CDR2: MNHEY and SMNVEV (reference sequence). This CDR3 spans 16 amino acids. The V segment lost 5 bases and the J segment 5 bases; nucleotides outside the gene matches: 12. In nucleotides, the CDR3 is TGTGCCAGCAGTCCGAAGGGACAGGGTCTTCCTTATGGCTACACCTTC. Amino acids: CASSPKGQGLPYGYTF.

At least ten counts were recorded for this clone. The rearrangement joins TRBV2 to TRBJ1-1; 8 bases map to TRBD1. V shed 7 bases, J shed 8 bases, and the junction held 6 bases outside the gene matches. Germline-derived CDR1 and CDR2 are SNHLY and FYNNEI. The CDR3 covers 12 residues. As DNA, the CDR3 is TGTGCCAGCAACCACAGGGGGAGGGAAGCTTTCTTT. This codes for CASNHRGREAFF.

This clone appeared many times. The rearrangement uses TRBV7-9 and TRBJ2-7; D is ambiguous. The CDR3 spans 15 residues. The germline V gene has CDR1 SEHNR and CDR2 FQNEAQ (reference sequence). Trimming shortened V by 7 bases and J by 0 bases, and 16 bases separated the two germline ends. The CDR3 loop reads CASIEVGRLSYEQYF. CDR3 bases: TGTGCCAGCATCGAAGTAGGCAGACTCTCCTACGAGCAGTACTTC.